Below, 4 T cell receptor beta chains from the same sample are listed, as sequenced in a study of cytomegalovirus exposure and HLA in healthy donors. The PCR made use of 60 Vbeta and 13 Jbeta primers. The method was immunoSEQ multiplex PCR; TCRdb's version includes in-frame clones alone and lacks a portion of them. The table lists 85,000 to 130,000 clones, more than 60% of them singletons, with over 2% in the top ten. The specimen was PBMCs. The receptors stem from a man between 40 and 49 years old in good health and CMV-seronegative.

The chain recombines TRBV19 with TRBJ1-5; TRBD1 agrees at 10 bases. J was trimmed by 7 bases and V by 3 bases; bases with no gene match: 6. There are 15 residues in the CDR3. The V gene's germline CDR1 is LNHDA and CDR2 SQIVND (reference sequence). CDR3 nucleotide sequence: TGTGCCAGTAGTATTGACAGGGGGCGAGAGCAGCCCCAGCATTTT. This translates into CASSIDRGREQPQHF. Based on the CDR3 plus reference TRBV19 and TRBJ1-5, the full variable domain is DGGITQSPKYLFRKEGQNVTLSCEQNLNHDAMYWYRQDPGQGLRLIYYSQIVNDFQKGDIAEGYSVSREKKESFPLTVTSAQKNPTAFYLCASSIDRGREQPQHFGDGTRLSIL.

This chain uses TRBV7-2 with TRBJ1-1, with 10 bases fitting TRBD1. This CDR3 is built from 14 residues. CDR1 is SGHTA, CDR2 FQGNSA, per germline. V dropped 5 bases and J dropped 4; count of bases not matched to a gene: 4. The CDR3 region is CASSPDRGSTEAFF. The CDR3 bases are TGTGCCAGCAGCCCGGACAGGGGGTCCACTGAAGCTTTCTTT.

The rearrangement uses TRBV4-1 and TRBJ2-7, with TRBD2 as a possible D gene (5 bases). The CDR3 length is 15 residues. Germline V lookup: CDR1 MGHRA, CDR2 YSYEKL. Trimming left V 4 bases short and J 0 bases short, with 13 bases between. The DNA of the CDR3 is TGCGCCAGCAGCCCCGAGGGATCACGCTCCTACGAGCAGTACTTC. Translating gives CASSPEGSRSYEQYF.

This chain links TRBV6-1 with TRBJ2-3; TRBD2 matches 12 bases. The ends lost 8 bases at V and 3 bases at J; junction bases unmatched: 3. Germline V lookup: CDR1 MNHNS, CDR2 SASEGT. There are 14 residues in the CDR3. DNA of the CDR3: TGTGCCAGCCTTACTAGCGGGGGGACAGATACGCAGTATTTT. Translation gives CASLTSGGTDTQYF.